This entry lists 18 T cell receptor beta chains sequenced from one sample in a study of cytomegalovirus exposure and HLA in healthy donors. The PCR used 60 Vbeta and 13 Jbeta primers. Sequencing was performed with immunoSEQ multiplex PCR; in TCRdb, only in-frame clones are kept and a portion is missing. The repertoire holds 160,000 or so clones, with 84% as singletons. Material for sequencing was PBMCs. All receptors come from a man aged 50 to 60 in good health and CMV-seropositive.

The count of this clone is one. This chain uses TRBV25-1 with TRBJ1-2; D remains ambiguous. The V end was cut by 1 base, the J end by 4 bases, with 13 bases between. The V gene's germline CDR1 is MGHDK and CDR2 SYGVNS. The CDR3 contains 15 residues. The CDR3 region has the DNA TGTGCCAGCAGTGAATCGGGAACAGCGGGCTATGGCTACACCTTC. This encodes CASSESGTAGYGYTF.

V usage is TRBV19 and J usage is TRBJ1-1; TRBD1 is a possible D gene (5 bases). The V gene lost 4 bases and the J gene lost 5 bases, with 11 bases spanning the gap. The CDR3 contains 13 residues. Looked up from germline, CDR1 is LNHDA and CDR2 is SQIVND (reference sequence). The CDR3 sequence: CASSKLGGTEAFF. CDR3 DNA: TGTGCCAGTAGTAAGCTGGGGGGGACTGAAGCTTTCTTT.

The CDR3 loop reads CSLSGGNEQFF. The DNA of the CDR3 is TGCAGTCTATCCGGGGGCAATGAGCAGTTCTTC. The chain has TRBV20-1 and TRBJ2-1; tentatively, D is TRBD2 (6 bases). V dropped 8 bases and J dropped 6 bases, with 11 bases sitting between them. CDR3 size: 11 residues. From germline, CDR1 is DFQATT and CDR2 SNEGSKA (reference sequence).

This clone was seen a single time. CDR3 sequence reads: CASSVTANTEAFF. CDR3 in DNA: TGTGCCAGCAGCGTAACAGCGAACACTGAAGCTTTCTTT. This chain uses TRBV9 with TRBJ1-1; no reliable D call. The CDR3 totals 13 residues. CDR1 SGDLS and CDR2 YYNGEE come from the germline V gene. Between the trimmed V and J ends, which lost 1 base and 1 base, there was a span of 5 bases.

This chain connects TRBV4-2 to TRBJ2-7, with 11 bases matching TRBD2. J lost 1 base, V lost 0 bases, and 8 bases had no gene match. Per the germline V gene, CDR1 is LGHNA and CDR2 is YNFKEQ. This CDR3 spans 18 amino acids. The CDR3 loop is CASSQEALLAGGSYEQYF. CDR3 nucleotides: TGTGCCAGCAGCCAAGAGGCGTTGCTAGCGGGGGGTTCCTACGAGCAGTACTTC.

The chain has TRBV2 and TRBJ2-3; D might be TRBD1 (5 bases). The ends were cut back, 6 bases at V and 4 bases at J, with 20 bases in the middle. Germline CDR1 is SNHLY and CDR2 is FYNNEI. CDR3 length: 16 amino acids. The CDR3, as DNA: TGTGCCAGCAGCCTATCTCTCCAGGGCTCTTCAGATACGCAGTATTTT. Protein product: CASSLSLQGSSDTQYF.

Here the CDR3 DNA reads TGTGCCAGCAGTGTTTCCCCTTCCGGGACAGGGTTTGTCTACGAGCAGTACTTC. It specifies CASSVSPSGTGFVYEQYF. The chain is built from TRBV2 and TRBJ2-7; 9 bases align to TRBD1. CDR3 length: 18 amino acids. The germline gives CDR1 SNHLY, CDR2 FYNNEI. Trimming at V came to 4 bases and at J to 3 bases, leaving 16 bases not matched to a gene. Looking up the rest from reference TRBV2 and TRBJ2-7 gives the full variable domain: EPEVTQTPSHQVTQMGQEVILRCVPISNHLYFYWYRQILGQKVEFLVSFYNNEISEKSEIFDDQFSVERPDGSNFTLKIRSTKLEDSAMYFCASSVSPSGTGFVYEQYFGPGTRLTVT.

The V call is TRBV11-2, the J call TRBJ2-7; 10 bases fit TRBD2. This CDR3 spans 15 amino acids. Germline V CDR1 and CDR2: SGHAT, FQNNGV. After removal of 5 bases from V and 6 bases from J, the junction contained 10 bases not matched to a gene. The CDR3 DNA follows: TGTGCCAGCAGCCTCCTCCTAGCGGGGGCTTTCGAGCAGTACTTC. It specifies CASSLLLAGAFEQYF.

This chain connects TRBV27 to TRBJ2-2, with D tentatively TRBD2 (6 bases). Germline V gene sequence: CDR1 MNHEY, CDR2 SMNVEV (reference sequence). The CDR3 covers 15 residues. Trimming removed 8 bases from V and 6 bases from J, with 19 bases in between. In DNA form, the CDR3 reads TGTGCCAGCTCCCGACGGGCTAGCGACGCCGGGGAGCTGTTTTTT. Translated, it gives CASSRRASDAGELFF.

This chain connects TRBV13 to TRBJ1-6; TRBD1 agrees at 9 bases. From germline, CDR1 is PRHDT and CDR2 FYEKMQ (reference sequence). V shed 5 bases, J shed 10 bases, and the junction held 9 bases outside the gene matches. The CDR3 sequence is 15 residues long. The CDR3 reads CASSLRTGESSPLHF. CDR3 in DNA: TGTGCCAGCAGCCTCAGGACAGGGGAGAGCTCACCCCTCCACTTT.

The chain couples TRBV7-9 to TRBJ1-5; D remains unclear. Looked up from germline, CDR1 is SEHNR and CDR2 is FQNEAQ (reference sequence). V was shortened by 5 bases and J by 0 bases, with 11 bases between the two germline ends. The CDR3 is made up of 15 amino acids. The CDR3, as DNA: TGTGCCAGCAGCCCCTCCGGTAATAGCAATCAGCCCCAGCATTTT. The encoded protein is CASSPSGNSNQPQHF.

The genes are TRBV10-3 and TRBJ1-2; D possibly corresponds to TRBD1 (5 bases). The CDR3 loop spans 15 amino acids. The ends were cut back, 4 bases at V and 3 bases at J, with 15 bases in the middle. Germline assignment: CDR1 ENHRY and CDR2 SYGVKD. The CDR3 protein is CAISALGGRDYGYTF. The CDR3 DNA sequence: TGTGCCATCAGTGCTCTGGGGGGACGGGACTATGGCTACACCTTC.

V and J are TRBV30 and TRBJ2-5, with D perhaps matching TRBD1 (5 bases). Germline loops: CDR1 GTSNPN, CDR2 SVGIG (reference sequence). V was trimmed by 3 bases and J by 0 bases, leaving 5 bases between them. The CDR3 runs to 12 residues. The CDR3 DNA is TGTGCCTGGAGAGGGGACCAAGAGACCCAGTACTTC. Amino acids: CAWRGDQETQYF.

This sequence joins TRBV4-2 and TRBJ2-3; 10 bases fit TRBD1. V lost 0 bases and J lost 2; bases outside the gene matches: 5. Germline CDR1 LGHNA, CDR2 YNFKEQ. This CDR3 has 17 residues. CDR3 DNA sequence: TGTGCCAGCAGCCAAGAAGGGACAGGGGCCACCACAGATACGCAGTATTTT. This translates into CASSQEGTGATTDTQYF.

The chain has TRBV25-1 and TRBJ1-2; unclear D gene. Germline CDR1 MGHDK, CDR2 SYGVNS. This CDR3 has 13 residues. V was trimmed by 2 bases and J by 8 bases, leaving 12 bases between them. In DNA form, the CDR3 reads TGTGCCAGCAGTGAACGGGGTTTGGGGGGCTACACCTTC. Protein: CASSERGLGGYTF.

The gene calls are TRBV5-1 and TRBJ1-1; D gene uncertain. The germline V gene has CDR1 SGHRS and CDR2 YFSETQ. V shed 2 bases and J shed 1 base, with 6 bases lying between them. The CDR3 loop spans 13 amino acids. CDR3 residues: CASSFSPNTEAFF. CDR3 in DNA: TGCGCCAGCAGCTTTAGCCCGAACACTGAAGCTTTCTTT.

The chain couples TRBV4-1 to TRBJ1-1; perhaps TRBD1 as D (5 bases). Germline loops: CDR1 MGHRA, CDR2 YSYEKL. This CDR3 spans 16 amino acids. Trimming shortened V by 0 bases and J by 1 base, and 12 bases separated the two germline ends. CDR3 in amino acids: CASSQDGGGRNTEAFF. CDR3 in DNA: TGCGCCAGCAGCCAAGATGGGGGGGGGAGGAACACTGAAGCTTTCTTT.

The V call is TRBV27, the J call TRBJ2-3; 8 nucleotides match TRBD2. Germline V gene sequence: CDR1 MNHEY, CDR2 SMNVEV (reference sequence). The CDR3 covers 15 residues. V lost 6 bases, J lost 2 bases, and 7 bases stayed unmatched. The CDR3, as DNA: TGTGCCAGCAGCTTTCGGGGGGGCTTCACAGATACGCAGTATTTT. It encodes CASSFRGGFTDTQYF.